The rows below give T cell receptor beta chains drawn from one sample of a study of post-analysis software for immune sequencing data. TCRdb used MiXCR to reprocess the PCR reads, holding one entry per CDR3 protein. Of 350,000 to 450,000 distinct CDR3 sequences detected, approximately 38% appear once; the ten largest clones hold under 15%. Sequenced input: blood. The receptors here all came from a girl between 5 and 17 years old with multiple sclerosis. Both conserved end residues are part of each CDR3. The D gene is left open where the match is weak. For some rows the clone size is stated as once, few or many, or as a class when expanded; others skip it.

CDR3nt,CDR3aa,d_gene,v_gene,len,j_gene,abundance
TGTGCCAGCAGTTACGATTCGGGACAGGCCACACATGGCTACACCTTC,CASSYDSGQATHGYTF,TRBD1,TRBV2,16,TRBJ1-2,NA
TGTGCCACCCAGGACAGAGCTGAGACCCAGTACTTC,CATQDRAETQYF,NA,TRBV10-3,12,TRBJ2-5,NA
TGCAGTGCATTAGGGAGTACCGATACGCAGTATTTT,CSALGSTDTQYF,NA,TRBV20-1,12,TRBJ2-3,NA
TGTGCCAGCTCACCACCGTGGGGGGCCGAGACCCAGTACTTC,CASSPPWGAETQYF,NA,TRBV18,14,TRBJ2-5,NA
TGTGCCAGCAGCCAAAAAGGTGGCTACACCTTC,CASSQKGGYTF,NA,TRBV3-1,11,TRBJ1-2,few
TGTGCCAGTAGTATAGCCGGGACAGGGGCAATCCAGTACTTC,CASSIAGTGAIQYF,TRBD1,TRBV19,14,TRBJ2-7,NA
TGTGCCAGCAGCCAAGCATCGGCGGTGGGCTACGAGCAGTACTTC,CASSQASAVGYEQYF,NA,TRBV4-2,15,TRBJ2-7,few
TGTGCTAGCAGCTTTCGGACACAGGGCGAAGAGACCCAGTACTTC,CASSFRTQGEETQYF,NA,TRBV7-7,15,TRBJ2-5,few
TGTGCCAGCAGTTCAACCGGGATCCCGGCAAATGAGCAGTTCTTC,CASSSTGIPANEQFF,NA,TRBV2,15,TRBJ2-1,few
TGTGCCAGCAGCCCCTGGACTAGCGGTATCTACGAGCAGTACTTC,CASSPWTSGIYEQYF,TRBD2,TRBV7-2,15,TRBJ2-7,few
TGTGCCAGCAGCCAAGATCTCCGACAGGGAGTAGAGACCCAGTACTTC,CASSQDLRQGVETQYF,TRBD1,TRBV3-1,16,TRBJ2-5,few
TGCAGTGCTAGAGATCAGGCGAAAAACATTCAGTACTTC,CSARDQAKNIQYF,NA,TRBV20-1,13,TRBJ2-4,NA
TGTGCCAGCAGTCACTCCGGACCCCCTAGCGGGGGCACAGATACGCAGTATTTT,CASSHSGPPSGGTDTQYF,TRBD2,TRBV6-5,18,TRBJ2-3,few
TGTGCCAGCAGTTCACTCACTAGCGGCGCGGGAGAGACCCAGTACTTC,CASSSLTSGAGETQYF,TRBD2,TRBV12-3/TRBV12-4,16,TRBJ2-5,few
TGTGCCAGCAGAGATCCCAGGGGGATTTATTACGAGCAGTACTTC,CASRDPRGIYYEQYF,TRBD1,TRBV6-6,15,TRBJ2-7,few
TGTGCCAGCAGTTACTCTTATAACACTGAAGCTTTCTTT,CASSYSYNTEAFF,NA,TRBV6-5,13,TRBJ1-1,NA
TGTGCCAGCAGCCTTCGCTTGGACACTGAAGCTTTCTTT,CASSLRLDTEAFF,NA,TRBV3-1,13,TRBJ1-1,NA
TGTGCCAGCTCAGCTTTAGGGCTTGGGTACGAGCAGTACTTC,CASSALGLGYEQYF,NA,TRBV18,14,TRBJ2-7,NA
TGTGCCAGCAGCCCGCACCGGGACCGGAGCACAGATACGCAGTATTTT,CASSPHRDRSTDTQYF,NA,TRBV7-3,16,TRBJ2-3,few
TGTGCCAGCAGCCGCCAAGTGGCTGTAAATCAGCCCCAGCATTTT,CASSRQVAVNQPQHF,NA,TRBV7-2,15,TRBJ1-5,NA
TGTGCCAGCAGCGATCGCGTGGAGACCCAGTACTTC,CASSDRVETQYF,NA,TRBV7-9,12,TRBJ2-5,NA
TGTGCCAGCAGCCAGAGGACGGGGAATCAGCCCCAGCATTTT,CASSQRTGNQPQHF,NA,TRBV5-8,14,TRBJ1-5,few
TGCGCCAGCAGCTTTTGGGAATATGGCACTGAAGCTTTCTTT,CASSFWEYGTEAFF,NA,TRBV5-1,14,TRBJ1-1,NA
TGTGCCAGCAGCGAGCGTGGCGGCACAGATACGCAGTATTTT,CASSERGGTDTQYF,NA,TRBV7-3,14,TRBJ2-3,NA
TGTGCCAGCAGCAAAACCAGGGCAGAGACCCAGTACTTC,CASSKTRAETQYF,NA,TRBV21-1,13,TRBJ2-5,NA
TGTGCCAGCTCCCCTGGGACAGGGGGCCTCTCGAACTATGGCTACACCTTC,CASSPGTGGLSNYGYTF,TRBD1,TRBV7-3,17,TRBJ1-2,NA
TGTGCCAGCAGTTTCGGGACCCCCGAGCAGTACTTC,CASSFGTPEQYF,NA,TRBV6-6,12,TRBJ2-7,NA
TGCAGCGTTGGGGGTACAGGGACGCAGCCCCAGCATTTT,CSVGGTGTQPQHF,NA,TRBV29-1,13,TRBJ1-5,NA
TGTGCCAGCAGCTCCCACCTCGCGGGTGAAACCTACGAGCAGTACTTC,CASSSHLAGETYEQYF,NA,TRBV7-9,16,TRBJ2-7,NA